One and the same sample provided the 25 T cell receptor beta chains below, sequenced in a study of technical replicates of blood from a few donors. Using immunoSEQ multiplex PCR, the repertoire was profiled, and TCRdb retains in-frame clones only, with some absent. The data contain about 78,000 clones, about 95% of them singletons. The sample comprised T cells isolated from PBMCs. Receptors originate from a human donor in good health.

The CDR3 region is CASSQPFGEEGQYF. The CDR3 DNA reads TGTGCCAGCAGCCAACCTTTTGGTGAGGAGGGCCAGTACTTC. The rearrangement joins TRBV4-2 to TRBJ2-5, with a possible D match to TRBD2 (6 bases). CDR3 size: 14 residues. The germline V gene has CDR1 LGHNA and CDR2 YNFKEQ. The V end was cut by 2 bases, the J end by 10 bases, with 17 bases between.

This clone appeared once. The chain employs TRBV7-9 and TRBJ2-7; 8 positions match TRBD1. The CDR3 totals 15 residues. Germline lookup yields CDR1 SEHNR and CDR2 FQNEAQ (reference sequence). The junction had 11 bases not matched to a gene; V was cut back by 6 bases and J by 4 bases. The CDR3 protein is CASSSLGQGQYEQYF. Here the CDR3 DNA reads TGTGCCAGCAGTTCGTTAGGACAGGGCCAATACGAGCAGTACTTC.

The genes are TRBV7-2 and TRBJ2-5; D not resolved. From germline, CDR1 is SGHTA and CDR2 FQGNSA. The V end was cut by 6 bases, the J end by 10 bases, with 18 bases between. This CDR3 comprises 13 residues. The CDR3 bases are TGTGCCAGCAGTCTTGTAACCCCGAGGAACCAGTACTTC. Protein: CASSLVTPRNQYF.

The J gene is TRBJ2-1, the V gene TRBV6-1; weak D call: TRBD2 (5 bases). Trimming shortened V by 3 bases and J by 0 bases, and 9 bases separated the two germline ends. Germline V lookup: CDR1 MNHNS, CDR2 SASEGT. The CDR3 has 15 amino acids. The CDR3 DNA reads TGTGCCAGCAGTGACGAGGGCTTCTCCTACAATGAGCAGTTCTTC. Translating gives CASSDEGFSYNEQFF.

This clone was seen just once. The chain uses TRBV19 and TRBJ1-4; 7 bases are a match to TRBD1. Trimming at V came to 6 bases and at J to 4 bases, leaving 5 bases not matched to a gene. CDR1 and CDR2 from the germline V gene are LNHDA and SQIVND (reference sequence). This CDR3 region has 14 residues. CDR3 DNA sequence: TGTGCCAGTAGCGTAAGACAGGGTAATGAAAAACTGTTTTTT. Amino acids: CASSVRQGNEKLFF. Supplemented by reference TRBV19 and TRBJ1-4, the full variable domain reads DGGITQSPKYLFRKEGQNVTLSCEQNLNHDAMYWYRQDPGQGLRLIYYSQIVNDFQKGDIAEGYSVSREKKESFPLTVTSAQKNPTAFYLCASSVRQGNEKLFFGSGTQLSVL.

The V gene is TRBV27, the J gene TRBJ2-3, with D tentatively TRBD1 (5 bases). Germline V lookup: CDR1 MNHEY, CDR2 SMNVEV (reference sequence). The length of the CDR3 is 15 residues. The ends were cut back, 6 bases at V and 3 bases at J, with 16 bases in the middle. CDR3 DNA: TGTGCCAGCAGCCACCCGGACATAAGGACAGATACGCAGTATTTT. Translated: CASSHPDIRTDTQYF.

The chain carries TRBV6-5 and TRBJ1-6; possible D gene TRBD1, 5 bases. With 5 bases removed from V and 10 bases from J, the gap between germline ends came to 15 bases. The CDR3 sequence is 14 residues long. Germline CDR1 MNHEY, CDR2 SVGAGI. CDR3 DNA: TGTGCCAGCAGTCCCCGGGAGGGGAGGTCACCCCTCCACTTT. It codes for CASSPREGRSPLHF.

The chain couples TRBV19 to TRBJ1-1, with 9 bases that match TRBD1. CDR1 is LNHDA, CDR2 SQIVND, per germline (reference sequence). The CDR3 spans 15 residues. The V and J ends lost 3 bases and 5 bases, in that order; junction bases with no gene match: 7. The CDR3 protein is CASSISGTGQTEAFF. The CDR3 nucleotides read TGTGCCAGTAGTATCAGTGGGACAGGGCAAACTGAAGCTTTCTTT.

This chain links TRBV2 with TRBJ2-3; tentative D call: TRBD2 (6 bases). CDR1 is SNHLY, CDR2 FYNNEI, per germline. The V and J ends lost 6 bases and 4 bases respectively, with 23 bases between them. This CDR3 is built from 17 residues. As DNA, the CDR3 is TGTGCCAGCAGAGGGACTTATATACCACGGGTGGCAGATACGCAGTATTTT. Translating gives CASRGTYIPRVADTQYF.

The chain is built from TRBV21-1 and TRBJ1-1; TRBD1 is the table's D call and was not checked against the DNA. TRBV21-1 is an annotated pseudogene. This CDR3 spans 15 amino acids. The CDR3 DNA is TGTGCCAGCAGCAAAGGTACAGGGGACAACACTGAAGCTTTCTTT. The encoded protein is CASSKGTGDNTEAFF.

This clone occurred once. This chain uses TRBV27 with TRBJ2-3; 12 bases align to TRBD2. J lost 4 bases, V lost 6 bases, and 8 bases had no gene match. The germline V gene encodes CDR1 MNHEY and CDR2 SMNVEV (reference sequence). CDR3 size: 16 residues. The CDR3 loop is CASSSRLAGVPDTQYF. Written as DNA, the CDR3 is TGTGCCAGCAGCTCCCGACTAGCGGGAGTCCCAGATACGCAGTATTTT.

The V and J genes are TRBV30 and TRBJ2-6; a possible D gene is TRBD2 (5 bases). The ends were cut back, 0 bases at V and 2 bases at J, with 17 bases in the middle. This CDR3 is 18 amino acids long. The germline CDR1 and CDR2 sequences are GTSNPN and SVGIG (reference sequence). The CDR3 region is CAWSVLERSLTGANVLTF. CDR3 coding DNA: TGTGCCTGGAGTGTACTAGAGCGATCATTGACTGGGGCCAACGTCCTGACTTTC.

The J gene is TRBJ2-1, the V gene TRBV28; maybe TRBD2 (7 bases). CDR3 length: 14 amino acids. Trimming removed 2 bases at V and 15 bases at J, with 20 bases between. The germline CDR1 and CDR2 sequences are MDHEN and SYDVKM. This CDR3 reads CASSLGGAGVVMFF. The CDR3 DNA reads as TGTGCCAGCAGTTTAGGGGGGGCGGGGGTCGTTATGTTCTTC.

The chain has TRBV5-1 and TRBJ1-6; 10 bases are shared with TRBD1. The CDR3 runs to 17 residues. V dropped 2 bases and J dropped 14; count of bases not matched to a gene: 16. In germline, CDR1 is SGHRS, CDR2 YFSETQ. CDR3 nucleotide sequence: TGCGCCAGCAGCTTCAATCCAACCGGACAGGGGGATTTGGCCCTCCACTTT. Translation gives CASSFNPTGQGDLALHF.

The J gene is TRBJ2-7, the V gene TRBV5-4, with 12 bases matching TRBD1. Germline V gene lookup returns CDR1 SGHNT and CDR2 YYREEE (reference sequence). Trimming at V came to 4 bases and at J to 7 bases, leaving 6 bases not matched to a gene. The CDR3 sequence is 14 residues long. The CDR3 region is CASSNRDRGLEQYF. The CDR3 nucleotides read TGTGCCAGCAGCAACCGGGACAGGGGGCTTGAGCAGTACTTC. The full variable domain, in which reference TRBV5-4 and TRBJ2-7 provide the parts outside the CDR3, is ETGVTQSPTHLIKTRGQQVTLRCSSQSGHNTVSWYQQALGQGPQFIFQYYREEENGRGNFPPRFSGLQFPNYSSELNVNALELDDSALYLCASSNRDRGLEQYFGPGTRLTVT.

V and J are TRBV7-2 and TRBJ2-3, with D tentatively TRBD2 (6 bases). V lost 6 bases and J lost 3, with 13 bases in between. The CDR3 sequence is 14 residues long. Germline lookup yields CDR1 SGHTA and CDR2 FQGNSA. CDR3 residues: CASRDGGLTDTQYF. CDR3 bases: TGTGCCAGCAGGGATGGGGGACTTACAGATACGCAGTATTTT.

The V gene is TRBV5-6, the J gene TRBJ2-3; TRBD1 matches at 12 bases. J was trimmed by 3 bases and V by 4 bases; bases with no gene match: 6. Germline-derived CDR1 and CDR2 are SGHDT and YYEEEE. This CDR3 spans 16 amino acids. The CDR3 coding sequence is TGTGCCAGCAGCCCTCCGGGACAGGGGGCAACAGATACGCAGTATTTT. Protein: CASSPPGQGATDTQYF.

The DNA of the CDR3 is TGCAGTGTTTCACGGGACTATGGCTACACCTTC. It is translated as CSVSRDYGYTF. The chain has TRBV20-1 and TRBJ1-2; unclear D gene. V lost 7 bases to trimming and J lost 3 bases, with 9 bases between them. The CDR3 is made up of 11 amino acids. The germline V gene has CDR1 DFQATT and CDR2 SNEGSKA (reference sequence).

This chain connects TRBV10-1 to TRBJ2-1; TRBD1 aligns across 9 bases. Trimming took 7 bases from V and 7 from J; bases not matched to a gene: 5. This CDR3 region has 13 residues. CDR1 WNHNN and CDR2 SYGVQD come from the germline V gene (reference sequence). CDR3 residues: CASNPGQGNEQFF. The CDR3 bases are TGCGCCAGCAACCCGGGACAGGGTAATGAGCAGTTCTTC.

The rearrangement joins TRBV11-2 to TRBJ2-7; 8 bases line up with TRBD2. This CDR3 comprises 15 residues. Germline CDR1 is SGHAT and CDR2 is FQNNGV. V was pared by 6 bases and J by 1 base, with 8 bases of the junction left unmatched. The CDR3 DNA sequence: TGTGCCAGCAGGACGGGACTAGGTAAATCCTACGAGCAGTACTTC. Residues: CASRTGLGKSYEQYF.

The gene calls are TRBV19 and TRBJ1-6; D gene uncertain. The CDR3 is 19 residues long. Germline V gene lookup returns CDR1 LNHDA and CDR2 SQIVND (reference sequence). The V gene lost 7 bases and the J gene lost 4 bases, with 26 bases spanning the gap. The CDR3 reads CASTETGWELGSYNSPLHF. As DNA, the CDR3 is TGTGCCAGTACAGAAACGGGGTGGGAGCTGGGCAGTTATAATTCACCCCTCCACTTT.

This sequence joins TRBV5-1 and TRBJ2-3, with 14 positions matching TRBD2. The CDR3 runs to 17 residues. The germline CDR1 and CDR2 sequences are SGHRS and YFSETQ. V gave up 6 bases and J gave up 5 bases; unmatched junction bases: 11. The CDR3 here is CASNPGLAGVSGDTQYF. The DNA for the CDR3 is TGCGCCAGCAACCCGGGACTAGCGGGAGTATCTGGAGATACGCAGTATTTT.

The DNA of the CDR3 is TGCAGCGTTGAAACTGATACAGGGGAGGAGTACGAGCAGTACTTC. The encoded protein is CSVETDTGEEYEQYF. The chain uses TRBV29-1 and TRBJ2-7; TRBD1 might be the D (7 bases). Germline CDR1 reads SQVTM; CDR2 reads ANQGSEA. The CDR3 consists of 15 residues. V gave up 2 bases and J gave up 4 bases, with 18 bases separating them.

The J gene is TRBJ2-1, the V gene TRBV2, with a tentative D call TRBD1 (8 bases). This CDR3 spans 16 amino acids. CDR1 and CDR2 from the germline V gene are SNHLY and FYNNEI. Trimming left V 5 bases short and J 4 bases short, with 18 bases between. The CDR3 DNA reads as TGTGCCAGCAGTAGAACAGGGGGGGGGTTTTACAATGAGCAGTTCTTC. Its protein product is CASSRTGGGFYNEQFF.

The chain employs TRBV7-9 and TRBJ2-1; tentatively, D is TRBD2 (7 bases). The ends were cut back, 11 bases at V and 8 bases at J, with 13 bases in the middle. The germline V gene has CDR1 SEHNR and CDR2 FQNEAQ (reference sequence). The CDR3 totals 11 residues. The CDR3 is CAGGAFDEQFF. The CDR3 nucleotides read TGTGCCGGGGGGGCGTTCGATGAGCAGTTCTTC.